This note documents a single TCR beta chain sequence. Method: immunoSEQ multiplex PCR; TCRdb's copy keeps in-frame clones and lacks some. The repertoire consists of fewer than 250,000 clones, with around 80% occurring once and the leading ten covering over 9.5%. The sample originates from a study of blood T cell repertoires in COVID-19. Sequencing input: peripheral blood. The sequence was obtained from a woman between 35 and 50 years old with acute or convalescent COVID-19.

The CDR3 here is CASSVSGQYSGNTIYF. For the CDR3, the DNA is TGTGCCAGCAGCGTAAGTGGACAATACTCTGGAAACACCATATATTTT. This chain links TRBV9 with TRBJ1-3; TRBD1 might be the D (5 bases). The CDR3 covers 16 residues. V was cut by 1 base and J by 0 bases, with 11 bases left in between. CDR1 SGDLS and CDR2 YYNGEE come from the germline V gene.